The entry below describes one T cell receptor beta chain. Which antigen it targets is not known. One base away there is no much larger clone; base qualities are not given. In total, roughly 670 healthy bone marrow donors made up the cohort. At the time of sampling, all cohort members were nominally healthy, though unrecorded immune exposures were likely present. The donor was CMV seronegative and was included in the group of hundreds of seronegative cohort members. A peripheral blood sample was provided by each donor, and peripheral blood mononuclear cells were used for TCR beta sequencing. The Qiagen DNeasy Blood Extraction Kit was used to extract genomic DNA from the blood cell samples. These data belong to a study of cytomegalovirus exposure and HLA in healthy donors (dated by TCRdb to 2015 to 2018). Study-level background: An earlier analysis of approximately 590 of the donors reported 250 to 350 Gb of sequence data and roughly 100 million unique TCR beta sequences from some 180 million T cells. An early release covering just under 650 HLA-typed donors comprised 250 to 350 gigabases of sequencing data and tens of millions of unique TCR sequences. Of the 398 genotyped donors, about 80% fell in the genetic ancestry cluster associated with self-reported Caucasian donors. The aim of the study was to test whether cataloging public T cell receptors could identify signatures of past pathogen exposure. The T cell repertoires of about 700 subjects were profiled by immunosequencing and related to cytomegalovirus serostatus. Along with the roughly 670-subject first cohort, a separate validation cohort of roughly 110 different subjects was used. The study combined high-throughput TCR immunosequencing, statistical association of individual TCRs with disease status, and machine learning to predict cytomegalovirus infection status. To study patterns of TCR occurrence, a later analysis re-analyzed previously published TCR beta repertoires from 500 to 850 donors and added high-resolution HLA genotyping. Rather than drawing on any new phenotypic data, the later analysis identified candidate immune exposures from TCR beta sequences and the way those sequences occurred across donors. An earlier analysis of around 580 of the donors used high-throughput TCR beta sequencing to judge whether each TCR beta V gene segment behaved as functional or pseudogenic. Alongside the repertoire data, information on donor age, sex, ethnicity and CMV serostatus was compiled. A later genetic analysis took genome-wide SNP genotypes for about 55% of the roughly 700 donors and used that subset as a discovery cohort. All discovery cohort repertoires had been generated on a single sequencing platform. HLA typing covered class I and class II loci at four-digit resolution. Typing coverage differed by locus: A, B, C, DRB1 and DQB1 were typed in about 620-630 donors, DQA1 in about 510, DPA1 in around 580, and DPB1 in 472. Because of strong linkage in the cohort, a few DR-DQ haplotypes were treated as single units for association and clustering. Among about 390 genotyped donors of the cohort, an average of about 240,000 unique TCR beta nucleotide sequences were sequenced per donor, roughly 18% of them non-productive.

CDR3 length: 13 amino acids, cysteine to phenylalanine. Only CDR3 DNA is held: 39 bases, read in frame from base 1. Sequences MNHEY (CDR1) and SMNVEV (CDR2) are obtained from the germline V gene (reference sequence). V drops 6 bases and J drops 5 bases, leaving 13 bases in between. Receptor libraries were prepared by the immunoSEQ multiplex PCR assay. The multiplex PCR relied on a mix of 60 forward primers for TCR Vbeta segments and 13 reverse primers for TCR Jbeta segments. A multiplex PCR assay on genomic DNA amplified the CDR3 region of rearranged TCR beta genes. On the Illumina HiSeq System, the amplified TCR beta libraries were sequenced as 87-base-pair reads. On the authors' methods: In a later analysis, some 80 million unique TCR beta chains were counted across the approximately 670 repertoires, and roughly 11 million of these chains were shared by at least two donors. A nearest-neighbor algorithm error-corrected the raw reads and collapsed the reads into unique sequences, merging closely related sequences to remove PCR and sequencing errors. CDR3 sequences were aligned to IMGT reference sequences to assign V, D and J gene segments. Each retained sequence needed at least a six-nucleotide match to both a V gene segment and a J gene segment. A rearrangement counted as productive if the CDR3 had no stop codons and remained in frame with V and J, and every other rearrangement counted as non-productive. CDR3 was defined according to IMGT convention as the region running from the second conserved V-encoded cysteine to the conserved J-encoded phenylalanine. The earlier analysis of about 620 of the donors excluded sequences that lacked an unambiguous match to a single V gene segment. In an earlier analysis of 500 to 750 of the donors, V segments were called functional above 56.7% productive rearrangements and were called segregating when the between-donor standard deviation exceeded 5%. A statistical classification framework was developed to diagnose cytomegalovirus status using the catalog of TCR beta chain sequences. V and J gene assignment, in a later analysis, came from comparing TCR nucleotide sequences with IMGT/GENE-DB human TR gene sequences. Using the TCRdist pipeline, a later analysis assigned CDR3 sequences along with most-parsimonious VDJ recombination scenarios. In a later analysis, each TCR beta chain was defined by its CDR3 amino acid sequence together with its V-gene family, and reads lacking a unique V-gene family were excluded. To address suspected cross-contamination and a sequencing artifact, a later analysis removed approximately 590 highly shared, low-generation-probability nucleotide sequences. For each public chain, a later analysis derived a clonal expansion index from normalized ranks of inferred template counts within each repertoire. In a later analysis, generation probabilities were computed with a VDJ recombination model fitted to out-of-frame rearrangements, and the resulting probabilities were checked against IGoR. Hypergeometric tests were used in a later analysis to score TCR-TCR, TCR-HLA and TCR-CMV co-occurrence, with a repertoire-size bias correction applied to the TCR pairs. A later analysis estimated false discovery rates by permuting HLA or CMV assignments 20 times. A later analysis grouped co-occurring TCRs with DBSCAN, adding TCRdist sequence similarity when clustering within HLA-allele-positive subsets. Co-occurrence clustering excluded repertoires with fewer than 30,000 or more than 120,000 public chains, plus five with anomalous nucleotide sharing. TCRdb stores this immuneACCESS table with in-frame sequences only. Part of the clones is absent; in the studies checked, under half of the shortfall reflects unresolved V genes, and no reason is known for the rest. From that table come the V and J calls and clone size; the DNA was used to work out D and trimming. Here the sample has 77,000 or so clones; about four fifths occur a single time. In total, the top ten clones hold 1.5% to 2% of the sample.

General study outcomes and caveats: In this cohort, only TCR beta chains were sequenced, and detectable features were limited by the absence of alpha or paired-chain data. When HLA alleles, especially DR and DQ, strongly co-occurred, attributing TCR associations to individual alleles was difficult. Because HLA typing was missing for some donors at each locus, association tests included only the typed subset. Presence/absence analyses assumed roughly uniform sequencing depth across donors, an assumption that may not hold. Immune exposure information for the cohort was limited to CMV serostatus. A total of 164 TCR beta chains were listed by the study as associated with cytomegalovirus. According to a later analysis, most CMV-associated TCR beta chains appeared to be HLA-restricted, and the HLA associations seemed to be driven largely by CMV exposure. Broadly in line with IMGT annotations, most TCR beta V segments showed up in productive rearrangements about 87% or about 30% of the time in an earlier analysis of around 550 of the donors. The classifier was reported to diagnose cytomegalovirus status with high specificity and sensitivity in both the original and validation cohorts. A later genetic analysis associated a missense DCLRE1C variant with V-gene and J-gene trimming of TCR beta chains, and an independent cohort replicated the association. A further reported finding was that TCR beta sequences accurately predicted the HLA-A and HLA-B alleles for most subjects in the first cohort. Some IMGT-functional V segments, including TRBV6-2 and TRBV6-3, could not be told apart with the 87-base-pair reads, so those segments were excluded. Most TCR sequences were seen in very few donors, while some public TCRs were found in many individuals. A later analysis found that HLA-associated TCR beta chains were more clonally expanded and had lower generation probabilities than equally common non-associated chains. According to a later analysis, TCR association rates differed among HLA loci, with DRB1 alleles showing the most associated TCRs and HLA-C alleles showing the fewest. At a false discovery rate of 0.05, a later analysis linked 16,000 or so TCR beta sequences to specific HLA alleles. Correlated functional status among segregating V segments might be attributable to linkage disequilibrium, but an unknown experimental factor could not be ruled out. It was suggested by the authors that the approach could potentially be generalized to other disease states and immunological phenotypes. The sequencing pipeline was judged likely to have produced a cluster of highly shared sequence variants as a technical artifact. A few of the identified cytomegalovirus-associated TCR beta chains were confirmed in vitro to be specific for cytomegalovirus antigens. According to a later genetic analysis, donors in an Asian-associated ancestry cluster had fewer N-insertions in productive TCRs than the roughly 700-donor mean. According to a later analysis, parvovirus B19, influenza, CMV and Epstein-Barr virus appeared linked to several top co-occurrence clusters. The earlier analysis of approximately 540 of the donors excluded some 16 rarely observed V segments, including chromosome 9 orphons, because counts were too low.

This TCR was sampled from a man aged 40-49 years in good health and CMV-seronegative. Sequencing input: PBMCs. In this chain, TRBV27 is recombined with TRBJ2-5; TRBD2 is possibly the D segment (6 matching bases). The encoded CDR3 is CASSRRGWETQYF. The base sequence is TGTGCCAGCAGCCGGCGGGGATGGGAGACCCAGTACTTC.